The entry that follows covers one T cell receptor (beta chain) sequence. The target antigen is unknown. Libraries were prepared by immunoSEQ multiplex PCR; TCRdb keeps only in-frame clonotypes and omits some of them. The sample contains tens of thousands of clones, roughly 82% of which appear only once. The source of the sample is a study of OX40 agonist ivuxolimab in advanced cancers. Study-level background: A partial response was reached by three patients: one with hepatocellular carcinoma and two with cutaneous melanoma.

Patients with autoimmune history or systemic immunosuppression were excluded. Findings of the study overall: Clonal expansion was seen in CD4+ and CD8+ blood T cells by week 6 at 0.1 to 3.0 mg/kg.

In germline, CDR1 is MNHEY, CDR2 SVGAGI. The V gene lost 5 bases and the J gene lost 6 bases, with 10 bases spanning the gap. The CDR3 has 12 residues. Sample: CD4+ or CD8+ T cells sorted from blood, taken in a trial of the OX40 agonist ivuxolimab. The chain employs TRBV6-5 and TRBJ1-2; D uncertain. This clonotype was obtained from an adult with an advanced solid tumor such as melanoma, head and neck, liver or kidney cancer. The CDR3 loop is CASSDTLHGYTF. CDR3 in DNA: TGTGCCAGCAGTGATACGTTGCATGGCTACACCTTC.